This is a list of T cell receptor beta chains from one sample in a study of shared clonotypes between healthy human individuals. Method: immunoSEQ multiplex PCR; TCRdb's copy keeps in-frame clones and lacks some. The table has about 490,000 clones, over 60% seen once; the top ten hold 10% to 15%. The source material was PBMCs. The receptors shown here come from a woman aged 40 to 50 in good health. Some clones in this sample may be carry-over from other donors' samples. CDR3s include the opening cysteine and the closing phenylalanine or tryptophan. The D gene is left open where the match is weak. A clone size is listed for some rows: how often the clone was seen (once, few, many), or a class if it is expanded.

DNA: TGTGCCAGCAGTTACTCGGGAGATGAAAAACTGTTTTTT
CDR3: CASSYSGDEKLFF
D: .
J: TRBJ1-4
V: TRBV6-5
length: 13
size: .

DNA: TGTGCCAGCATTCGACTAGGAGCCTACGAGCAGTACTTC
CDR3: CASIRLGAYEQYF
D: .
J: TRBJ2-7
V: TRBV6-1
length: 13
size: .

DNA: TGTGCCAGCAAAGACACCTACGCTGGGGCCAACGTCCTGACTTTC
CDR3: CASKDTYAGANVLTF
D: .
J: TRBJ2-6
V: TRBV2
length: 15
size: .

DNA: TGTGCCTGGAGTGTACGCGGGACGTCCAATAATCAGCCCCAGCATTTT
CDR3: CAWSVRGTSNNQPQHF
D: .
J: TRBJ1-5
V: TRBV30
length: 16
size: .

DNA: TGCGCCAGCAGCGACAGCGCCTACGAGCAGTACTTC
CDR3: CASSDSAYEQYF
D: .
J: TRBJ2-7
V: TRBV5-1
length: 12
size: once

DNA: TGCGCCAGCAGCAGAGGTCGGGCAGGACAAGAGACCCAGTACTTC
CDR3: CASSRGRAGQETQYF
D: .
J: TRBJ2-5
V: TRBV4-1
length: 15
size: .

DNA: TGTGCCAGCAGCTTAGTGATGAACACTGAAGCTTTCTTT
CDR3: CASSLVMNTEAFF
D: .
J: TRBJ1-1
V: TRBV7-2
length: 13
size: .

DNA: TGTGCCAGCAGTCCAAGCAGATACAGCACAGATACGCAGTATTTT
CDR3: CASSPSRYSTDTQYF
D: .
J: TRBJ2-3
V: TRBV6-1
length: 15
size: many

DNA: TGTGCCAGCAGCGCTGAAATGAACACTGAAGCTTTCTTT
CDR3: CASSAEMNTEAFF
D: .
J: TRBJ1-1
V: TRBV7-3
length: 13
size: .

DNA: TGTGCCAGTGGTGGACAGGGATACAGTCAGCCCCAGCATTTT
CDR3: CASGGQGYSQPQHF
D: TRBD1
J: TRBJ1-5
V: TRBV19
length: 14
size: .

DNA: TGCGCCAGCAGCCCCGGGACAGCCGGCACCGGGGAGCTGTTTTTT
CDR3: CASSPGTAGTGELFF
D: TRBD1
J: TRBJ2-2
V: TRBV5-1
length: 15
size: .

DNA: TGTGCCTGGAAGCCAGCGGGGGTAGCGGGATACAATGAGCAGTTCTTC
CDR3: CAWKPAGVAGYNEQFF
D: TRBD2
J: TRBJ2-1
V: TRBV30
length: 16
size: .

DNA: TGTGCCTGGAGTGGTGCTAGCTTGGAGACCCAGTACTTC
CDR3: CAWSGASLETQYF
D: .
J: TRBJ2-5
V: TRBV30
length: 13
size: many

DNA: TGTGCCAGCGGCGGGACCTACGAGCAGTACTTC
CDR3: CASGGTYEQYF
D: .
J: TRBJ2-7
V: TRBV27
length: 11
size: .

DNA: TGTGCCAGCAGTCTCGGGAGGGCCGTAGAGACCCAGTACTTC
CDR3: CASSLGRAVETQYF
D: TRBD2
J: TRBJ2-5
V: TRBV2
length: 14
size: once

DNA: TGTGCCAGCAGTAGCAATCAGCCCCAGCATTTT
CDR3: CASSSNQPQHF
D: .
J: TRBJ1-5
V: TRBV6-1
length: 11
size: .

DNA: TGTGCCAGTAGTATGAGGGGGGATTCCAGAGATACGCAGTATTTT
CDR3: CASSMRGDSRDTQYF
D: .
J: TRBJ2-3
V: TRBV19
length: 15
size: .

DNA: TGCGCCAGCAGTCAATCGGCCTACGAGCAGTACTTC
CDR3: CASSQSAYEQYF
D: .
J: TRBJ2-7
V: TRBV23-1
length: 12
size: .

DNA: TGTGCCAGCAGCGCCTCAAGAGGTGCTGATACGCAGTATTTT
CDR3: CASSASRGADTQYF
D: .
J: TRBJ2-3
V: TRBV7-9
length: 14
size: .

DNA: TGTGCCAGCAGCCTCAGGACACTTCAGCCCCAGCATTTT
CDR3: CASSLRTLQPQHF
D: .
J: TRBJ1-5
V: TRBV7-2
length: 13
size: .

DNA: TGTGCCAGCCCAGCCCATTGCACGGGGAGCTATGGCTACACCTTC
CDR3: CASPAHCTGSYGYTF
D: .
J: TRBJ1-2
V: TRBV27
length: 15
size: .

DNA: TGTGCCAGCAGAGTCGGGACTAGCGGTTACAATGAGCAGTTCTTC
CDR3: CASRVGTSGYNEQFF
D: TRBD2
J: TRBJ2-1
V: TRBV2
length: 15
size: .

DNA: TGTGCCAGCTCCCCCCGAGCGGAGAGCACAGATACGCAGTATTTT
CDR3: CASSPRAESTDTQYF
D: .
J: TRBJ2-3
V: TRBV18
length: 15
size: .

DNA: TGTGCCACCAGCACGTCGGAAGAGACCCAGTACTTC
CDR3: CATSTSEETQYF
D: .
J: TRBJ2-5
V: TRBV15
length: 12
size: once

DNA: TGTGCCAGCAGCTTAGACGGATCTAGAGCGCACCTCTACGAGCAGTACTTC
CDR3: CASSLDGSRAHLYEQYF
D: .
J: TRBJ2-7
V: TRBV11-2
length: 17
size: .

DNA: TGTGCCAGCAGCTTAATTTACACCCGGGCAGATACGCAGTATTTT
CDR3: CASSLIYTRADTQYF
D: .
J: TRBJ2-3
V: TRBV11-2
length: 15
size: .

DNA: TGCGCCAGCAGCCCCGGTCTCGCTATACCTTACGAGCAGTACTTC
CDR3: CASSPGLAIPYEQYF
D: .
J: TRBJ2-7
V: TRBV5-1
length: 15
size: .

DNA: TGTGCCAGCAGTAGACTAGCGGGAGGAGAGACCCAGTACTTC
CDR3: CASSRLAGGETQYF
D: TRBD2
J: TRBJ2-5
V: TRBV2
length: 14
size: .

DNA: TGCGCCAGCAGCCAAGATGCAGGGGGATGGGGGCGGACTGAAGCTTTCTTT
CDR3: CASSQDAGGWGRTEAFF
D: TRBD1
J: TRBJ1-1
V: TRBV4-1
length: 17
size: .

DNA: TGTGCCAGCAGCGGGCTAGCGGATCAAGAGACCCAGTACTTC
CDR3: CASSGLADQETQYF
D: TRBD2
J: TRBJ2-5
V: TRBV4-2
length: 14
size: few

DNA: TGCGCCAGCAGCGCGGACCCAGGTAGCAATCAGCCCCAGCATTTT
CDR3: CASSADPGSNQPQHF
D: .
J: TRBJ1-5
V: TRBV5-1
length: 15
size: .

DNA: TGTGCCAGCAGTGAGACAGAGGGAAACAATGAGCAGTTCTTC
CDR3: CASSETEGNNEQFF
D: .
J: TRBJ2-1
V: TRBV2
length: 14
size: .

DNA: TGTGCCAGCAGTCAACGAGGGGGGGGGAACACTGAAGCTTTCTTT
CDR3: CASSQRGGGNTEAFF
D: .
J: TRBJ1-1
V: TRBV6-5
length: 15
size: .

DNA: TGTGCCAGCAGTTCCCCCGGGGCTAGATACGAGCAGTACTTC
CDR3: CASSSPGARYEQYF
D: .
J: TRBJ2-7
V: TRBV28
length: 14
size: many

DNA: TGCGCCAGCAGCTTGGACGGGTTCTCCTACGAGCAGTACTTC
CDR3: CASSLDGFSYEQYF
D: .
J: TRBJ2-7
V: TRBV5-1
length: 14
size: .

DNA: TGTGCCAGCAGTCAAGCCGGGACAGGGCTTTCCTACGAGCAGTACTTC
CDR3: CASSQAGTGLSYEQYF
D: TRBD1
J: TRBJ2-7
V: TRBV2
length: 16
size: .

DNA: TGTGCCAGCAGCTTATCCCTAGCGGGGTCCTACAATGAGCAGTTCTTC
CDR3: CASSLSLAGSYNEQFF
D: TRBD2
J: TRBJ2-1
V: TRBV7-9
length: 16
size: .

DNA: TGTGCCAGCTCACCGGTGCCTGGGTCGGGCTACACCTTC
CDR3: CASSPVPGSGYTF
D: .
J: TRBJ1-2
V: TRBV18
length: 13
size: .

DNA: TGTGCCAGCAGTCCGGACAGGGGGTATGGCTACACCTTC
CDR3: CASSPDRGYGYTF
D: TRBD1
J: TRBJ1-2
V: TRBV6-1
length: 13
size: .

DNA: TGTGCCAGCAGCCAGGACAGGCTCCTCTCCTACGAGCAGTACTTC
CDR3: CASSQDRLLSYEQYF
D: TRBD1
J: TRBJ2-7
V: TRBV14
length: 15
size: .

DNA: TGTGCCAGTAGTAACCCCTCCGCGGGAGGAGCTCGAGAGACCCAGTACTTC
CDR3: CASSNPSAGGARETQYF
D: TRBD2
J: TRBJ2-5
V: TRBV19
length: 17
size: .